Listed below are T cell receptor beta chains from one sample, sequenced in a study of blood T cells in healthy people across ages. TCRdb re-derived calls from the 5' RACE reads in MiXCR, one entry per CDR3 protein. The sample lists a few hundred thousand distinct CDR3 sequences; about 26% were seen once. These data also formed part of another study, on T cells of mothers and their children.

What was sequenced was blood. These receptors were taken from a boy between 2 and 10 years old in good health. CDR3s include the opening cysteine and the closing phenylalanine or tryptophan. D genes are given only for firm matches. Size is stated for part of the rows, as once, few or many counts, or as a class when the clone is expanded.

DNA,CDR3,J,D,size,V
TGCGCCAGCGGACCCTCGGCGGGGGGGCCCCCAGATACGCAGTATTTT,CASGPSAGGPPDTQYF,TRBJ2-3,TRBD2,-,TRBV5-1
TGTGCCATCAGCGACCAGACAGGGCCTAATGAAAAACTGTTTTTT,CAISDQTGPNEKLFF,TRBJ1-4,TRBD1,-,TRBV10-3
TGTGCCAGCAGGGCGGGGGGCCAAGAGACCCAGTACTTC,CASRAGGQETQYF,TRBJ2-5,TRBD2,few,TRBV7-8
TGTGCCAGCAGCTTAACCCAGGGGGCTAATGAAAAACTGTTTTTT,CASSLTQGANEKLFF,TRBJ1-4,TRBD1,-,TRBV7-2
TGCAGTGCCGGCGCCAGGTTGGGGCAAGAGACCCAGTACTTC,CSAGARLGQETQYF,TRBJ2-5,-,-,TRBV20-1
TGTGCCAGTAACCGCGAATTAGAAGAGACCCAGTACTTC,CASNRELEETQYF,TRBJ2-5,-,few,TRBV19
TGTGCCAGCGGACACGCGGCGTCCTACTCACCCCTCCACTTT,CASGHAASYSPLHF,TRBJ1-6,-,few,TRBV3-1
TGTGCCAGCAGTTTAAACGGTGGGGCGTCCTACGAGCAGTACTTC,CASSLNGGASYEQYF,TRBJ2-7,-,few,TRBV12-3/TRBV12-4
TGTGCCAGCAGCGGGACTAGCGGGAGGGTCATTCAGTACTTC,CASSGTSGRVIQYF,TRBJ2-4,TRBD2,-,TRBV25-1
TGCGCCAGCAGCTTGGGGGAGGCGAGGCGAGATACGCAGTATTTT,CASSLGEARRDTQYF,TRBJ2-3,-,-,TRBV5-1
TGCAGCGTGTTCAGGGCTGTTCAAACCTCCTACGAGCAGTACTTC,CSVFRAVQTSYEQYF,TRBJ2-7,-,-,TRBV29-1
TGTGCCAGCAGTTTCTCGACAGGAAGGCTTACTGAAGCTTTCTTT,CASSFSTGRLTEAFF,TRBJ1-1,-,few,TRBV12-3/TRBV12-4
TGCGCCAGCAGCCAGAAAAGCGGAGGGCAGGGGGCATACTATGGCTACACCTTC,CASSQKSGGQGAYYGYTF,TRBJ1-2,TRBD1,-,TRBV4-3
TGTGCCAGCAGCCCAACGGCGGGAGGAAAAGGCGAGCAGTACTTC,CASSPTAGGKGEQYF,TRBJ2-7,TRBD2,many,TRBV7-9
TGTGCCACCAGCCCTCGACTCGGAGAGACCCAGTACTTC,CATSPRLGETQYF,TRBJ2-5,-,-,TRBV15
TGTGCCAGCAGTGAAGGTGGGCGGAACACTGAAGCTTTCTTT,CASSEGGRNTEAFF,TRBJ1-1,-,-,TRBV25-1
TGTGCCAGCAGCCCGACACACATGTTCGAGCAGTACTTC,CASSPTHMFEQYF,TRBJ2-7,-,-,TRBV7-6
TGCGCCAGCAGTGATGGGGGACTGCAAACAGATACGCAGTATTTT,CASSDGGLQTDTQYF,TRBJ2-3,-,few,TRBV10-1